This TCR beta chain was sequenced for a study of blood T cell repertoires in COVID-19. Study as a whole: Samples representing acute and convalescent COVID-19 were sourced from the United States, Italy and Spain.

Germline V gene lookup returns CDR1 DFQATT and CDR2 SNEGSKA (reference sequence). Between the trimmed V and J ends, which lost 3 bases and 2 bases, there was a span of 13 bases. This CDR3 contains 14 residues. Assay: immunoSEQ multiplex PCR; the TCRdb copy retains only in-frame clones and omits some. This table holds under 250,000 clones, about 90% found once. Seattle's cohort entered during active infection and was followed longitudinally. This TCR was recovered from a man younger than 45 with COVID-19, enrolled during active disease. This chain connects TRBV20-1 to TRBJ2-5, with TRBD2 as a possible D gene (7 bases). Sequencing was performed on peripheral blood. The CDR3 spells CSASLAGAQETQYF. The CDR3 coding sequence is TGCAGTGCTAGTTTGGCGGGGGCTCAAGAGACCCAGTACTTC.